Following are 16 T cell receptor beta chains from one sample sequenced in a study of blood T cells in healthy people across ages. The use of a sample-barcoded 5' primer and a J-beta primer mix characterized a second PCR of roughly 7 to 11 cycles. TCRdb used MiXCR to reprocess the 5' RACE reads, holding one entry per CDR3 protein. This sample has about 1,600,000 distinct CDR3 sequences; roughly 45% occur once, and the top ten carry 7.9%. Sequenced material: blood. The receptor source for this set is a young woman in good health.

This clonotype was detected a few times. The V call is TRBV24-1, the J call TRBJ1-2; D perhaps matches TRBD1 (6 bases). Per germline, CDR1 KGHDR and CDR2 SFDVKD. V was clipped by 1 base and J by 8 bases, with 10 bases between them. The CDR3 sequence is 13 residues long. The CDR3 sequence is CATSDLQGNGYTF. The CDR3 DNA sequence: TGTGCCACCAGTGATTTACAGGGAAACGGCTACACCTTC.

The chain employs TRBV20-1 and TRBJ1-2; the match to TRBD1 covers 8 bases. Germline assignment: CDR1 DFQATT and CDR2 SNEGSKA (reference sequence). After removal of 6 bases from V and 10 bases from J, the junction contained 10 bases not matched to a gene. This CDR3 is built from 12 residues. The CDR3 nucleotides read TGCAGTGCCAAAAAAGGACAGGGATCCTACACCTTC. Translation gives CSAKKGQGSYTF.

This chain joins TRBV10-3 and TRBJ2-5, with 9 bases matching TRBD2. CDR1 is ENHRY, CDR2 SYGVKD, per germline. V shed 5 bases, J shed 11 bases, and the junction held 12 bases outside the gene matches. The CDR3 is made up of 14 amino acids. CDR3 protein: CAISPGLAINEQYF. CDR3 bases: TGTGCCATCAGTCCGGGACTAGCAATCAATGAGCAGTACTTC.

The CDR3 loop is CASSLEPGASAAFF. The CDR3 region has the DNA TGCGCCAGCAGCTTGGAACCGGGGGCATCGGCCGCTTTCTTT. The chain employs TRBV5-1 and TRBJ1-1; weak D call: TRBD1 (6 bases). This CDR3 comprises 14 residues. V lost 0 bases to trimming and J lost 11 bases, with 17 bases between them. Germline V gene data show CDR1 as SGHRS and CDR2 as YFSETQ.

The chain employs TRBV6-2 or TRBV6-3 and TRBJ2-6; D is undetermined. Germline CDR1 is MNHEY and CDR2 is SVGEGT. Trimming shortened V by 4 bases and J by 5 bases, and 3 bases separated the two germline ends. There are 12 residues in the CDR3. The chain's CDR3 is CASSLRANVLTF. DNA of the CDR3: TGTGCCAGCAGTTTACGGGCCAACGTCCTGACTTTC.

This clonotype has just one count. A clone one base away is much larger, so this may be a read error. The J gene is TRBJ1-5, the V gene TRBV20-1; D not resolved. The CDR3 extends over 12 amino acids. Germline CDR1 reads DFQATT; CDR2 reads SNEGSKA (reference sequence). CDR3 region: CGAREGDQPQHF. The CDR3 region has the DNA TGCGGTGCTAGAGAGGGAGATCAGCCCCAGCATTTT.

V gene TRBV7-2 combines with J gene TRBJ2-1; D is tentatively TRBD1 or TRBD2 (5 bases each). The germline V gene encodes CDR1 SGHTA and CDR2 FQGNSA. This CDR3 region has 15 residues. Trimming pared 5 bases from V and 4 bases from J, leaving 15 bases between. The CDR3 sequence is CASSAPGPGYNEQFF. The CDR3 DNA is TGTGCCAGCAGCGCACCGGGACCGGGGTACAATGAGCAGTTCTTC.

This chain joins TRBV27 and TRBJ1-1, with a possible D match to TRBD1 (5 bases). There are 14 residues in the CDR3. Germline CDR1 MNHEY, CDR2 SMNVEV (reference sequence). V gave up 3 bases and J gave up 6 bases, with 14 bases separating them. The CDR3 is CASSLGGGPAEAFF. Here the CDR3 DNA reads TGTGCCAGCAGTTTGGGGGGAGGACCCGCTGAAGCTTTCTTT.

In regard to this clonotype: At one of its ends the junction is not consistent with the germline gene, which may arise from a read error. V usage is TRBV3-1 and J usage is TRBJ2-3; either TRBD1 or TRBD2 may supply D (5 bases each). The CDR3 has 15 residues. Germline V gene sequence: CDR1 LGHDT, CDR2 YNNKEL (reference sequence). The CDR3 sequence is CTSSHSGSRTDTQYF. In DNA, the CDR3 is TGTACCAGCAGCCATTCAGGGAGTCGCACAGATACGCAGTATTTT.

The chain joins TRBV5-1 to TRBJ1-2; 8 positions match TRBD1. CDR3 length equals 14 residues. Germline V gives CDR1 SGHRS, CDR2 YFSETQ. With V trimmed by 3 bases and J by 7 bases, 8 bases remained unmatched. The CDR3 here is CASSSSDRGLGYTF. CDR3 coding DNA: TGCGCCAGCAGCTCCTCCGACAGGGGCCTTGGCTACACCTTC.

This clonotype was seen only a few times. The CDR3 region is CASSQEPNPNYGYTF. The DNA of the CDR3 is TGCGCCAGCAGCCAAGAACCAAATCCTAACTATGGCTACACCTTC. This chain connects TRBV4-1 to TRBJ1-2, with D unclear. Trimming removed 0 bases at V and 0 bases at J, with 8 bases between. Germline CDR1 MGHRA, CDR2 YSYEKL. The CDR3 has 15 residues.

This rearrangement joins TRBV7-2 to TRBJ2-7, with 15 bases lining up with TRBD2. The CDR3 has 17 residues. Trimming at V came to 0 bases and at J to 5 bases, leaving 5 bases not matched to a gene. Germline-derived CDR1 and CDR2 are SGHTA and FQGNSA. The CDR3 spells CASSLAGTSGRRDEQYF. For the CDR3, the DNA is TGTGCCAGCAGCTTAGCGGGGACTAGCGGGAGGCGCGACGAGCAGTACTTC.

The genes are TRBV12-3 or TRBV12-4 and TRBJ1-5; TRBD1 aligns across 12 bases. J gave up 0 bases and V 4 bases, and 7 bases lay outside the gene matches. The CDR3 covers 18 residues. In DNA form, the CDR3 reads TGTGCCAGCAGTTCCGGGACAGGGGGCCCGTCTAGCAATCAGCCCCAGCATTTT. It translates to CASSSGTGGPSSNQPQHF.

A word on this clonotype: One junction end does not reproduce the germline sequence, and a read error may be involved. The J gene is TRBJ2-5, the V gene TRBV25-1; 8 bases agree with TRBD2. The CDR3 is made up of 16 amino acids. Germline CDR1 MGHDK, CDR2 SYGVNS. CDR3 in DNA: TGTGCCATCAGTGCCGGGACTAGGCTTGGGAAAGAGACCCAGTACTTC. This encodes CAISAGTRLGKETQYF.

The table lists this clonotype with a few counts. The rearrangement joins TRBV10-3 to TRBJ2-3; TRBD2 is a possible D gene (5 bases). This CDR3 is built from 15 residues. V was trimmed by 3 bases and J by 6 bases, leaving 16 bases between them. The germline CDR1 and CDR2 sequences are ENHRY and SYGVKD. The CDR3 sequence is CAISEVGAVWDTQYF. The CDR3, as DNA: TGTGCCATCAGTGAAGTGGGAGCAGTGTGGGATACGCAGTATTTT.

Regarding this clonotype: An end of the junction does not agree with germline; a read error may underlie this. V gene TRBV11-2 combines with J gene TRBJ2-4; no clear D gene. CDR3 length: 15 amino acids. CDR1 is SGHAT and CDR2 is FQNNGV in the germline V gene. The CDR3 loop is CASSPPGPAKNIQYF. The DNA for the CDR3 is TGTGCCAGCAGCCCCCCTGGACCAGCCAAAAACATCCAGTACTTC.